What follows are 26 T cell receptor beta chains derived from one specimen sequenced in a study of OX40 agonist ivuxolimab in advanced cancers. Sequencing used immunoSEQ multiplex PCR; TCRdb keeps in-frame clones, though not all of them. The sample yields around 80,000 clones, 84% seen once. This specimen was CD4+ or CD8+ T cells sorted from blood, taken in a trial of the OX40 agonist ivuxolimab. The receptors were sampled from an adult with an advanced solid tumor such as melanoma, head and neck, liver or kidney cancer.

This clone was observed a single time. This chain uses TRBV7-2 with TRBJ2-5; no clear D gene. CDR3 length: 12 residues. CDR1 is SGHTA and CDR2 is FQGNSA in the germline V gene. Between the trimmed V and J ends, which lost 5 bases and 7 bases, there was a span of 11 bases. CDR3 nucleotide sequence: TGTGCCAGCAGCCCCCCCCTGGGGACCCAGTACTTC. It codes for CASSPPLGTQYF. The variable domain in full, completed from reference TRBV7-2 and TRBJ2-5, reads GAGVSQSPSNKVTEKGKDVELRCDPISGHTALYWYRQSLGQGLEFLIYFQGNSAPDKSGLPSDRFSAERTGGSVSTLTIQRTQQEDSAVYLCASSPPLGTQYFGPGTRLLVL.

The chain employs TRBV4-2 and TRBJ1-2, with a tentative D call TRBD1 (6 bases). CDR1 is LGHNA and CDR2 is YNFKEQ in the germline V gene. Trimming stripped 0 bases from V and 2 bases from J, with 13 bases between. The CDR3 length is 16 residues. CDR3 sequence reads: CASSQERGKVNYGYTF. The CDR3, as DNA: TGTGCCAGCAGCCAAGAGAGGGGGAAGGTCAACTATGGCTACACCTTC.

This clone was counted a single time. The V and J genes are TRBV30 and TRBJ2-1; D unclear. The length of the CDR3 is 11 residues. CDR1 GTSNPN and CDR2 SVGIG come from the germline V gene (reference sequence). The V gene lost 4 bases and the J gene lost 4 bases, with 5 bases spanning the gap. The CDR3 spells CAWTEYNEQFF. CDR3 nucleotide sequence: TGTGCCTGGACCGAGTACAATGAGCAGTTCTTC.

This chain connects TRBV11-3 to TRBJ2-2; no clear D gene. The germline gives CDR1 SGHNT, CDR2 YENEEA. Trimming shortened V by 1 base and J by 1 base, and 7 bases separated the two germline ends. The CDR3 spans 15 residues. The CDR3 region has the DNA TGTGCCAGCAGCTTAGGTGGAGTGAACACCGGGGAGCTGTTTTTT. As protein: CASSLGGVNTGELFF.

In its sample, this clone was seen once. The chain has TRBV6-5 and TRBJ2-7, with 13 bases that match TRBD2. The CDR3 spans 15 residues. Germline CDR1 is MNHEY and CDR2 is SVGAGI. Trimming took 5 bases from V and 7 from J; bases not matched to a gene: 8. The CDR3, as DNA: TGTGCCAGCAGTCAAGGGACTAGCGGGGTCGGAGAGCAGTACGTC. This gives the protein CASSQGTSGVGEQYV.

This clone was found once. The V gene is TRBV2, the J gene TRBJ2-1, with D possibly being TRBD1 (6 bases). CDR3 size: 14 residues. Germline CDR1 and CDR2: SNHLY and FYNNEI. With 4 bases removed from V and 14 bases from J, the gap between germline ends came to 21 bases. The CDR3 region is CASSARAPGASKFF. CDR3 bases: TGTGCCAGCAGTGCGCGCGCCCCAGGGGCTAGTAAGTTCTTC.

V and J are TRBV7-9 and TRBJ2-2; D is perhaps TRBD1 (5 bases). The CDR3 is 16 residues long. From germline, CDR1 is SEHNR and CDR2 FQNEAQ (reference sequence). V dropped 5 bases and J dropped 1 base, with 14 bases sitting between them. The CDR3 coding sequence is TGTGCCAGCAGCAGACAGTCAGGGAAGAACACCGGGGAGCTGTTTTTT. Amino acids: CASSRQSGKNTGELFF.

V and J are TRBV19 and TRBJ2-1; 7 nucleotides line up with TRBD1. The length of the CDR3 is 15 residues. V lost 4 bases and J lost 2; bases outside the gene matches: 5. Per the germline V gene, CDR1 is LNHDA and CDR2 is SQIVND (reference sequence). CDR3 sequence (DNA): TGTGCCAGTAGTACCGGGACAGCAGCCTACAATGAGCAGTTCTTC. Protein: CASSTGTAAYNEQFF.

The chain carries TRBV4-1 and TRBJ2-2; D might be TRBD1 or TRBD2, each matching 5 bases. CDR3 length equals 12 residues. Germline CDR1 MGHRA, CDR2 YSYEKL. Between the trimmed V and J ends, which lost 8 bases and 4 bases, there was a span of 8 bases. The DNA for the CDR3 is TGCGCCAGCGGGGCGGGCACCGGGGAGCTGTTTTTT. Its protein is CASGAGTGELFF.

J is TRBJ1-5 and V is TRBV27, with TRBD1 matching over 10 bases. This CDR3 has 14 amino acids. Looked up from germline, CDR1 is MNHEY and CDR2 is SMNVEV (reference sequence). Trimming removed 6 bases from V and 7 bases from J; junction bases left unmatched: 6. CDR3 loop: CASRGTGEEQPQHF. The CDR3 coding sequence is TGTGCCAGCAGGGGGACAGGGGAAGAACAGCCCCAGCATTTT.

The V and J genes are TRBV10-3 and TRBJ2-2, with D perhaps TRBD1 (6 bases). Germline V gene sequence: CDR1 ENHRY, CDR2 SYGVKD. The CDR3 totals 15 residues. The V end was cut by 0 bases, the J end by 7 bases, with 12 bases between. The CDR3: CAISESKQGSGELFF. CDR3 DNA sequence: TGTGCCATCAGTGAGTCGAAACAGGGAAGCGGGGAGCTGTTTTTT.

CDR3 in DNA: TGCAGCGCCGAACAGGGACCAAGGAATACGCAGTATTTT. Its translation: CSAEQGPRNTQYF. The chain employs TRBV29-1 and TRBJ2-3, with D tentatively TRBD1 (6 bases). Per the germline V gene, CDR1 is SQVTM and CDR2 is ANQGSEA. This CDR3 is built from 13 residues. Trimming took 7 bases from V and 7 from J, leaving 18 bases between them.

The V and J genes are TRBV19 and TRBJ1-2; 7 nucleotides line up with TRBD1. CDR3 length: 14 residues. Germline CDR1 LNHDA, CDR2 SQIVND (reference sequence). V dropped 6 bases and J dropped 8; count of bases not matched to a gene: 12. The DNA for the CDR3 is TGTGCCAGTAGCATAACAGGGGAAGGACGAGGCTACACCTTC. Amino acids: CASSITGEGRGYTF.

This chain uses TRBV11-2 with TRBJ2-7; TRBD1 matches 9 bases. The ends lost 3 bases at V and 7 bases at J; junction bases unmatched: 10. This CDR3 has 15 amino acids. Germline CDR1 reads SGHAT; CDR2 reads FQNNGV. The CDR3, as DNA: TGTGCCAGCAGCTTCTACTTCACAGGGGGCGAGGAGCAGTACGTC. Translation gives CASSFYFTGGEEQYV.

The CDR3 region has the DNA TGTGCCAGCAGTTTAGGCATTCAGCCCCAGCATTTT. Residues: CASSLGIQPQHF. The rearrangement uses TRBV28 and TRBJ1-5; D ambiguous. Per germline, CDR1 MDHEN and CDR2 SYDVKM. V was cut by 2 bases and J by 6 bases, with 5 bases left in between. The CDR3 has 12 residues. The complete variable domain, with remaining parts taken from reference TRBV28 and TRBJ1-5, reads DVKVTQSSRYLVKRTGEKVFLECVQDMDHENMFWYRQDPGLGLRLIYFSYDVKMKEKGDIPEGYSVSREKKERFSLILESASTNQTSMYLCASSLGIQPQHFGDGTRLSIL.

The chain combines TRBV6-5 with TRBJ1-1; D might be TRBD1 (5 bases). Trimming pared 2 bases from V and 3 bases from J, leaving 7 bases between. Germline lookup yields CDR1 MNHEY and CDR2 SVGAGI. The CDR3 sequence is 13 residues long. The DNA of the CDR3 is TGTGCCAGCAGTTACAGGGGCGACACTGAAGCTTTCTTT. This encodes CASSYRGDTEAFF.

This chain joins TRBV19 and TRBJ2-5; D is ambiguous. The V gene lost 6 bases and the J gene lost 4 bases, with 12 bases spanning the gap. This CDR3 has 13 residues. Germline V gene data show CDR1 as LNHDA and CDR2 as SQIVND (reference sequence). CDR3 residues: CASSDQLGETQYF. CDR3 coding DNA: TGTGCCAGTAGCGACCAACTGGGAGAGACCCAGTACTTC.

The chain uses TRBV7-8 and TRBJ1-1, with D tentatively TRBD1 (6 bases). V lost 5 bases and J 7 bases, leaving 14 bases between the germline ends. Looked up from germline, CDR1 is SGHVS and CDR2 is FQNEAQ. The CDR3 has 13 amino acids. The CDR3 is CASSLRTEDEAFF. DNA for the CDR3: TGTGCCAGCAGCCTGAGGACAGAAGATGAAGCTTTCTTT.

V gene TRBV19 combines with J gene TRBJ1-5; the D gene is possibly TRBD1 (6 bases). The CDR3 covers 15 residues. CDR1 is LNHDA and CDR2 is SQIVND in the germline V gene (reference sequence). The V gene lost 5 bases and the J gene lost 9 bases, with 20 bases spanning the gap. The CDR3: CASSSGQIILGPQHF. The CDR3 region has the DNA TGTGCCAGTAGTTCCGGACAGATAATCCTGGGGCCCCAGCATTTT.

This chain connects TRBV6-1 to TRBJ1-1; D possibly corresponds to TRBD1 (5 bases). CDR1 and CDR2 from the germline V gene are MNHNS and SASEGT. The CDR3 has 13 residues. Trimming cost V 4 bases and J 10 bases, with 16 bases left between them. CDR3 sequence: CASSGSLQAGAFF. In DNA form, the CDR3 reads TGTGCCAGCAGTGGGTCCTTACAGGCTGGAGCTTTCTTT.

This clone was recorded once. V is TRBV29-1 and J is TRBJ1-2, with D possibly TRBD1 on 6 matching bases. Trimming left V 5 bases short and J 4 bases short, with 11 bases between. CDR3 length equals 12 residues. CDR1 SQVTM and CDR2 ANQGSEA come from the germline V gene. The CDR3 DNA sequence: TGCAGCGTTCAACAGGGTATCTATGGCTACACCTTC. Amino acid sequence: CSVQQGIYGYTF.

This chain uses TRBV28 with TRBJ1-2; D possibly corresponds to TRBD1 (5 bases). Trimming removed 5 bases from V and 1 base from J, with 11 bases in between. Germline assignment: CDR1 MDHEN and CDR2 SYDVKM. The CDR3 is 14 amino acids. The CDR3 reads CASSGDLFNYGYTF. The CDR3, as DNA: TGTGCCAGCAGTGGGGACCTCTTTAACTATGGCTACACCTTC.

This rearrangement joins TRBV9 to TRBJ2-5, with 8 nucleotides matching TRBD1. The DNA end lines up better with TRBJ2-7; the J call may be wrong. The germline V gene has CDR1 SGDLS and CDR2 YYNGEE. The CDR3 is 15 amino acids. The CDR3 spells CASSVRQGLSYEQYF. In nucleotides, the CDR3 is TGTGCCAGCAGCGTAAGACAGGGGCTCTCCTACGAGCAGTACTTC.

The V call is TRBV15, the J call TRBJ2-1; TRBD1 is a possible D gene (7 bases). CDR3 length equals 19 residues. The V gene's germline CDR1 is LNHNV and CDR2 YYDKDF (reference sequence). V lost 0 bases, J lost 3 bases, and 21 bases lay in between. This CDR3 is CATSRDPQGVGGYYNEQFF. CDR3 bases: TGTGCCACCAGCAGAGATCCCCAGGGGGTGGGGGGCTACTACAATGAGCAGTTCTTC.

This clone is a singleton in its sample. V is TRBV2 and J is TRBJ2-5; either TRBD1 or TRBD2 may fit D (5 bases each). The CDR3 covers 14 residues. CDR1 is SNHLY and CDR2 is FYNNEI in the germline V gene. V was clipped by 4 bases and J by 5 bases, with 14 bases between them. CDR3 DNA: TGTGCCAGCAGTGGTGGGGGAGTTGTGGAGACCCAGTACTTC. Its translation is CASSGGGVVETQYF.

The chain uses TRBV19 and TRBJ1-2; possibly TRBD1 for D (6 bases). From germline, CDR1 is LNHDA and CDR2 SQIVND (reference sequence). The CDR3 contains 14 residues. The V end was cut by 1 base, the J end by 6 bases, with 12 bases between. Here the CDR3 reads CASSIAGGRDGYTF. For the CDR3, the DNA is TGTGCCAGTAGTATAGCGGGGGGGCGCGATGGCTACACCTTC.